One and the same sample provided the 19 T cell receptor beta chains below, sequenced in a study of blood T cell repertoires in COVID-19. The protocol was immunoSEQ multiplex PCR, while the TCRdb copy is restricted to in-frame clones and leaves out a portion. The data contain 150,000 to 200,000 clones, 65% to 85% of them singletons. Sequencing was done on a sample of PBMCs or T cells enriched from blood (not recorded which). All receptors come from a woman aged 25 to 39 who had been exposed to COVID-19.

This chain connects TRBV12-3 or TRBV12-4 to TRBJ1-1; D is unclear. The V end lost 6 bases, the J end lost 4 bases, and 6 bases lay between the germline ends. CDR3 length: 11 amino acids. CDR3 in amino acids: CASRLSTEAFF. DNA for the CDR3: TGTGCCAGCAGGCTGAGCACTGAAGCTTTCTTT.

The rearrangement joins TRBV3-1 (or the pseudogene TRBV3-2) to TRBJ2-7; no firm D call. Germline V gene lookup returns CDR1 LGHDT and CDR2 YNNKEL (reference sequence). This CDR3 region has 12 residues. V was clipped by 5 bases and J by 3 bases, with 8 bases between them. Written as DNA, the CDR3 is TGTGCCAGCAGCTATGCAGACTACGAGCAGTACTTC. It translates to CASSYADYEQYF.

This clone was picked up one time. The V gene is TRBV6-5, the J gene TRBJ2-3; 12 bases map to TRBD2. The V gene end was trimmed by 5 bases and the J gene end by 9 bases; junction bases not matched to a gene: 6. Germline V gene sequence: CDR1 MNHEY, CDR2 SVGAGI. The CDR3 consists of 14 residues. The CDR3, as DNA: TGTGCCAGCAGTACCAGGACTAGCGGGGCCACGCAGTATTTT. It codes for CASSTRTSGATQYF.

The CDR3, as DNA: TGTGCCAGCAGTCCACTAGCGACCGGGGCCAACGTCCTGACTTTC. This sequence encodes CASSPLATGANVLTF. The rearrangement links TRBV27 to TRBJ2-6; TRBD2 matches 7 bases. Losses at the gene ends were 5 bases for V and 4 bases for J; bases not matched to a gene: 5. Germline V gene sequence: CDR1 MNHEY, CDR2 SMNVEV (reference sequence). The CDR3 has 15 amino acids.

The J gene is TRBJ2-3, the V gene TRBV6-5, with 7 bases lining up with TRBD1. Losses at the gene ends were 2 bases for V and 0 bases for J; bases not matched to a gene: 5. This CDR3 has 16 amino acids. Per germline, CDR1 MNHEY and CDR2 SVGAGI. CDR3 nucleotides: TGTGCCAGCAGTTACGGACAGGCCCTTAGCACAGATACGCAGTATTTT. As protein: CASSYGQALSTDTQYF.

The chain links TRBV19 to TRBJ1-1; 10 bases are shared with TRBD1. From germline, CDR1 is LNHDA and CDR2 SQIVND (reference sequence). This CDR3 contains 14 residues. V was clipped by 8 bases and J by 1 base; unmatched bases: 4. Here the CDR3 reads CASFRQGANTEAFF. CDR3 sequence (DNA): TGTGCCAGTTTTAGACAGGGGGCGAACACTGAAGCTTTCTTT.

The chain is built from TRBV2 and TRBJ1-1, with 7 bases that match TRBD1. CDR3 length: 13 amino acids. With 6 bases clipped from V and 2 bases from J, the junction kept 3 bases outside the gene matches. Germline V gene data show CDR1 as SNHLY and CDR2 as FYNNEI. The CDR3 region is CASRRQGNTEAFF. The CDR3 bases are TGTGCCAGCAGGAGACAGGGAAACACTGAAGCTTTCTTT.

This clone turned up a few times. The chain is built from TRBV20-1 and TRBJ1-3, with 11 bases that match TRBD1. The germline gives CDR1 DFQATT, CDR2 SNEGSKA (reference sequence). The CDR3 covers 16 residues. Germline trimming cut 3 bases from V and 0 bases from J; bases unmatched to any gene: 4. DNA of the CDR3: TGCAGTGCTAGTTTGGGGACAGGGGGCTCTGGAAACACCATATATTTT. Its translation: CSASLGTGGSGNTIYF.

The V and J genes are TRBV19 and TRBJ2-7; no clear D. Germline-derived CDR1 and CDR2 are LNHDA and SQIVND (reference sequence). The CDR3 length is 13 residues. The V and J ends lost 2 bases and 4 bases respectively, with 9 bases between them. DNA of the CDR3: TGTGCCAGTAGTATATCCGTCCTTTACGAGCAGTACTTC. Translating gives CASSISVLYEQYF.

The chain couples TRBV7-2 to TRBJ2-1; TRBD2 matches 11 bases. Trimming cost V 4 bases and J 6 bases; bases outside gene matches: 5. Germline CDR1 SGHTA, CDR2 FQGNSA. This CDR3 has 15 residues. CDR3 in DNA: TGTGCCAGCAGCTCACTAGCGGGGGAGCTCAATGAGCAGTTCTTC. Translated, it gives CASSSLAGELNEQFF.

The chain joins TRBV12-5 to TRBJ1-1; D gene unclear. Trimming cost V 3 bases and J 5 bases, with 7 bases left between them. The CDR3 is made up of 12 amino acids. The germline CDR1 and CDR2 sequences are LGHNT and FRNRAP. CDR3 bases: TGTGCTAGTGGTTTTGGGCCAACTGAAGCTTTCTTT. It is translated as CASGFGPTEAFF.

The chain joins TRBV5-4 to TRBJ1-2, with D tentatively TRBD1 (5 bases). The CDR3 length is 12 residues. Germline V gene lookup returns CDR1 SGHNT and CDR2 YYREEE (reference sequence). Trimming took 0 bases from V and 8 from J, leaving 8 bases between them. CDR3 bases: TGTGCCAGCAGCTTGGCTGGGGGGGGCTACACCTTC. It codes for CASSLAGGGYTF.

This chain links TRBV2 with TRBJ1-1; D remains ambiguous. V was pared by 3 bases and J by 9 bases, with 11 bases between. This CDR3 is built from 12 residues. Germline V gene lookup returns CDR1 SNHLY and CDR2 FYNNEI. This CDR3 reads CASSDDTQQAFF. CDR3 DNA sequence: TGTGCCAGCAGTGACGACACCCAGCAAGCTTTCTTT.

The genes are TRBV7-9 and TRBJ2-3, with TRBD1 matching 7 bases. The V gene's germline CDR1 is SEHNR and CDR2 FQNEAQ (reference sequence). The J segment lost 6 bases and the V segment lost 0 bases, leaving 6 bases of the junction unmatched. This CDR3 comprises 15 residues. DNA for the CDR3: TGTGCCAGCAGCTTAGCAGGGGGCTCGGTGGATACGCAGTATTTT. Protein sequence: CASSLAGGSVDTQYF.

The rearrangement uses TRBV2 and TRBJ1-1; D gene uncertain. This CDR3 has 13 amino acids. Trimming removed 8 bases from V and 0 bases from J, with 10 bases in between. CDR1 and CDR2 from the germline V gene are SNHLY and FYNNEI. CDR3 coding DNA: TGTGCCAGCGCAGGTCCATTGAACACTGAAGCTTTCTTT. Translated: CASAGPLNTEAFF.

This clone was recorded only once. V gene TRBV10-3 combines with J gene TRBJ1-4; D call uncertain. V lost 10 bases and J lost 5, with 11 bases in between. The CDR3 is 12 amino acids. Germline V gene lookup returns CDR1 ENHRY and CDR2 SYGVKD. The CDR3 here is CASRSSNEKLFF. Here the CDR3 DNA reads TGTGCCAGCAGGAGCTCAAATGAAAAACTGTTTTTT.

Here the CDR3 DNA reads TGTGCCACCTCGGGGGGGACAGTCCACGAGCAGTACTTC. Its translation: CATSGGTVHEQYF. The V gene is TRBV28, the J gene TRBJ2-7; D perhaps matches TRBD2 (8 bases). This CDR3 region has 13 residues. V was shortened by 10 bases and J by 5 bases, with 18 bases between the two germline ends. Germline CDR1 MDHEN, CDR2 SYDVKM. The variable domain in full, with the rest retrieved from reference TRBV28 and TRBJ2-7, is DVKVTQSSRYLVKRTGEKVFLECVQDMDHENMFWYRQDPGLGLRLIYFSYDVKMKEKGDIPEGYSVSREKKERFSLILESASTNQTSMYLCATSGGTVHEQYFGPGTRLTVT.

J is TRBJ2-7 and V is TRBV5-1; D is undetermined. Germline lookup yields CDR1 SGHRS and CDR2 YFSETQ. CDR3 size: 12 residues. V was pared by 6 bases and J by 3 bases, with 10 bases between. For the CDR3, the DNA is TGCGCCAGCATATCTGAGGACTACGAGCAGTACTTC. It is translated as CASISEDYEQYF.

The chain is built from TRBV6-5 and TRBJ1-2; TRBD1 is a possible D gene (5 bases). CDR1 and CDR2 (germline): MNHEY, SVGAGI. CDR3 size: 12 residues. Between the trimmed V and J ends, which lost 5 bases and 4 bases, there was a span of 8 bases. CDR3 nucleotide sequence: TGTGCCAGCAGTCCTACAGGCTATGGCTACACCTTC. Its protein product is CASSPTGYGYTF.